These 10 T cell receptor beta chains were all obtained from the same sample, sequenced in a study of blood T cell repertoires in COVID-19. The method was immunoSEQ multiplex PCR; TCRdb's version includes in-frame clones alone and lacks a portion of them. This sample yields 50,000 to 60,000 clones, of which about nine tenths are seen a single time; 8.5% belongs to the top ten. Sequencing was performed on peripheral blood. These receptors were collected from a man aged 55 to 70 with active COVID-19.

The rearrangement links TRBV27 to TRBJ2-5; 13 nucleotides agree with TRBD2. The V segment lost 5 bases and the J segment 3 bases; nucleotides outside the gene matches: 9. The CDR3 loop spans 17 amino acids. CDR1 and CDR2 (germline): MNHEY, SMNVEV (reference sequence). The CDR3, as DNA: TGTGCCAGCAGTCCTCGGACCGGGACTAGCGGGGAAGAGACCCAGTACTTC. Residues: CASSPRTGTSGEETQYF.

This CDR3 reads CASSPHRGSGDTGELFF. DNA for the CDR3: TGTGCCAGCAGCCCCCACAGAGGGAGTGGTGACACCGGGGAGCTGTTTTTT. The genes are TRBV7-3 and TRBJ2-2; tentative D call: TRBD2 (5 bases). The CDR3 has 17 amino acids. Deletions cut 5 bases from V and 3 bases from J, with 19 bases between. From germline, CDR1 is SGHTA and CDR2 FQGTGA.

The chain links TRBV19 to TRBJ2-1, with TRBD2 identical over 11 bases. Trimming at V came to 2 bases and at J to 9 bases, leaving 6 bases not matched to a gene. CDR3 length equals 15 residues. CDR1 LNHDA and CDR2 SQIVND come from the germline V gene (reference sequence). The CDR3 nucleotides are TGTGCCAGTAGTATAAGGCTAGCGGGAGGCACTGAGCAGTTCTTC. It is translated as CASSIRLAGGTEQFF.

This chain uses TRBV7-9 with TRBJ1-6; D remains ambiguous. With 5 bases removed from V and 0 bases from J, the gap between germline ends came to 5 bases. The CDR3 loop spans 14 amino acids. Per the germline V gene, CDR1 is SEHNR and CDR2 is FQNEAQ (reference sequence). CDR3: CASSRGSYNSPLHF. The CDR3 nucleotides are TGTGCCAGCAGCCGGGGCTCCTATAATTCACCCCTCCACTTT.

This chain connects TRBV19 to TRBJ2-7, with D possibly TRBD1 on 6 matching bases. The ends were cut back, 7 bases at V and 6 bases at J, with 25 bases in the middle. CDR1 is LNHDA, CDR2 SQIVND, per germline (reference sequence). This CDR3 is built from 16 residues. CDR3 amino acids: CASTPIWGRNIAEQYF. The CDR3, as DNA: TGTGCCAGTACCCCTATCTGGGGGCGCAACATAGCCGAGCAGTACTTC.

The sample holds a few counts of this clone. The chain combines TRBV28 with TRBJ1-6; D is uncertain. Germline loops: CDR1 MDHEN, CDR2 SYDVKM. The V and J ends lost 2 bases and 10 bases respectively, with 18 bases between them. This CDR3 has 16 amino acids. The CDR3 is CASSLIGAEGESPLHF. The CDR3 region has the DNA TGTGCCAGCAGTTTAATTGGTGCAGAGGGAGAATCACCCCTCCACTTT.

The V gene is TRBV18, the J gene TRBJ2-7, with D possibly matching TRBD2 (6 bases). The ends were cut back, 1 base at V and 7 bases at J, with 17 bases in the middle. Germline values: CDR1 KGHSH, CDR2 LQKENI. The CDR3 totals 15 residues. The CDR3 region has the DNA TGTGCCAGCTCACCACTTGCGGGAACCCTCGGAGAGCAGTACTTC. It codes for CASSPLAGTLGEQYF.

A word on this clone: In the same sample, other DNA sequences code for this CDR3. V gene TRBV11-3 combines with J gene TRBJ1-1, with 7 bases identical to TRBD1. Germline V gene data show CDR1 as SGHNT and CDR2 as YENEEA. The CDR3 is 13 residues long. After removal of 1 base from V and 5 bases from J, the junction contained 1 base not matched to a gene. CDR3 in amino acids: CASSLGQGTEAFF. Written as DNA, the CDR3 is TGTGCCAGCAGCTTAGGACAGGGTACTGAAGCTTTCTTT.

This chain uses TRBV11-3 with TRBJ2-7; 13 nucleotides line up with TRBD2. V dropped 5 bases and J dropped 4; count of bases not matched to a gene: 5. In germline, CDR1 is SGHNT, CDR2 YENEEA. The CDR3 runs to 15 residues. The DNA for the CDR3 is TGTGCCAGCAGCGAACGGACTAGCGGGAGTTACGAGCAGTACTTC. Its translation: CASSERTSGSYEQYF.

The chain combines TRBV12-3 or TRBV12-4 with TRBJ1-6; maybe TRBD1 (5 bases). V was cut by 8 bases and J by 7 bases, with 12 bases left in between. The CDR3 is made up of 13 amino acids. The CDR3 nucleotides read TGTGCCAGCCAGACAGCTTGGAATTCACCCCTCCACTTT. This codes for CASQTAWNSPLHF.